This T cell receptor (beta chain) was identified in a study of T cells after yellow fever vaccination. MiXCR was run by TCRdb on the 5' RACE reads, yielding one entry per CDR3 protein. Altogether 29,000 or so distinct CDR3 sequences are present, about 4.7% being singletons, with the ten largest covering about 41%. This clonotype was seen ten or more times. Its antigen is undetermined. Study findings and constraints: The secondary response was weaker but peaked faster, day 5 versus 15.

The clonotype comes from a man aged 30 to 39 who received the YFV17D yellow fever vaccine. The sample was CD8+ T cells sorted from PBMCs, taken 10 days after the yellow fever booster vaccination.

CDR3: CASSLGSGVYEQYF. In nucleotides, the CDR3 is TGTGCCAGCAGCTTAGGTAGCGGGGTGTACGAGCAGTACTTC. V and J are TRBV11-2 and TRBJ2-7, with 8 nucleotides matching TRBD2. Germline values: CDR1 SGHAT, CDR2 FQNNGV. This CDR3 is 14 amino acids long. V trimming: 1 base; J trimming: 4 bases; junction bases outside the gene matches: 3.